The clone carrying this T cell receptor beta chain was observed once. Its antigen is still unknown. TCRdb used MiXCR to reprocess the 5' RACE reads, holding one entry per CDR3 protein. The table shows some 630,000 distinct CDR3 sequences, with 7% to 7.5% occurring only once. These data come from a study of identical twins. General study findings and limits: Fewer insertions were carried by abundant cord blood beta clonotypes, but none was seen in memory repertoires. One should note that invariant MAIT and iNKT cells could partly confound zero-insertion analyses.

Germline V gene sequence: CDR1 SGHTA, CDR2 FQGTGA. The CDR3 spans 15 residues. After removal of 2 bases from V and 2 bases from J, the junction contained 6 bases not matched to a gene. This sample was also put to use in a study of yellow fever vaccine responses in identical twins.

The clonotype originates from a woman aged 18-35 years in good health. The V and J genes are TRBV7-3 and TRBJ2-7, with 7 bases identical to TRBD2. Sequencing input: PBMCs. The CDR3 nucleotides read TGTGCCAGCAGCTTATTCGCGGGAGACCCCTACGAGCAGTACTTC. Its protein is CASSLFAGDPYEQYF.